This T cell receptor (beta chain) was found in a study of cytomegalovirus exposure and HLA in healthy donors. Notes on the study in general: Later, an analysis showed that TCR beta chains associated with HLA were more clonally expanded than others that were equally common.

As concerns this clone: Its antigen is unidentified.

CDR1 and CDR2 from the germline V gene are MDHEN and SYDVKM. With 7 bases removed from V and 0 bases from J, the gap between germline ends came to 19 bases. CDR3 size: 17 residues. PCR used 60 Vbeta primers and 13 Jbeta primers. The table came from immunoSEQ multiplex PCR; TCRdb's copy has only in-frame clones and leaves some out. The table lists under 150,000 clones, approximately 70% of them singletons, with 1.3% in the top ten. Sequencing was performed on PBMCs. The receptor was derived from a woman aged 40 to 50 in good health and CMV-seronegative. The V gene is TRBV28, the J gene TRBJ1-3; D is perhaps TRBD1 (5 bases). The CDR3 region is CASIGLGRPNSGNTIYF. CDR3 DNA: TGTGCCAGCATCGGCCTGGGGCGGCCGAACTCTGGAAACACCATATATTTT.